This TCR beta chain comes out of a study of shared clonotypes between healthy human individuals. Study-wide background: A couple of women and three men aged 18 to 49 made up the donors.

TCRdb keeps only in-frame clones here, not all; method: immunoSEQ multiplex PCR. The sample gives around 1.9 million clones, just over 90% of which show up once; 1.5% to 2% is in the top ten. Looked up from germline, CDR1 is SGHKS and CDR2 is YYEKEE (reference sequence). The germline V and J ends were trimmed by 4 bases and 0 bases, with 5 bases remaining between them. The CDR3 length is 13 residues. Comments on this clone: The target antigen is unknown.

CD45RO negativity and positive selection for CCR7 defined naive CD8 cells, a population that excluded terminally differentiated effector memory CD45RA+ cells. Whole-study findings and limits: Across subsets, estimated richness was generally greater for naive than for memory populations. In contrast to clonotypes shared by all four donors, non-shared clonotypes had lower generation probabilities.

The sample comprised naive CD8+ T cells from PBMCs. The receptor comes from a man aged 18 to 35 in good health. Some clones in this sample may be carry-over from other donors' samples. The J gene is TRBJ2-1, the V gene TRBV5-5; no firm D call. CDR3 in amino acids: CASSPLSYNEQFF. CDR3 sequence (DNA): TGTGCCAGCAGCCCACTCTCCTACAATGAGCAGTTCTTC.